This T cell receptor beta chain was recorded in a study of blood T cells in healthy people across ages. In the study overall: Per two T cells, template switching captured roughly one barcoded beta molecule. Study conclusions and caveats: Donors of long life had a larger count of naive CD4+ cells and greater diversity than aged donors.

V was clipped by 2 bases and J by 1 base; unmatched bases: 7. There are 16 residues in the CDR3. In germline, CDR1 is SEHNR, CDR2 FQNEAQ (reference sequence). Details on this clonotype: No antigen is known for it.

A second PCR of about 7 to 12 cycles used a sample-barcoded 5' primer and a J-beta primer mix. TCRdb itself ran the 5' RACE reads through MiXCR, one entry per CDR3 protein. The sample comprises 660,000 or so distinct CDR3 sequences, approximately 59% of which are singletons, and over 30% rests with the top ten. The TCR originated in a man aged 55 to 70 in good health. The chain recombines TRBV7-9 with TRBJ1-2; 7 bases are shared with TRBD1. Sequenced input: blood. The CDR3 DNA follows: TGTGCCAGCAGCTTAAGACAGGGAATTCTTAACTATGGCTACACCTTC. It specifies CASSLRQGILNYGYTF.